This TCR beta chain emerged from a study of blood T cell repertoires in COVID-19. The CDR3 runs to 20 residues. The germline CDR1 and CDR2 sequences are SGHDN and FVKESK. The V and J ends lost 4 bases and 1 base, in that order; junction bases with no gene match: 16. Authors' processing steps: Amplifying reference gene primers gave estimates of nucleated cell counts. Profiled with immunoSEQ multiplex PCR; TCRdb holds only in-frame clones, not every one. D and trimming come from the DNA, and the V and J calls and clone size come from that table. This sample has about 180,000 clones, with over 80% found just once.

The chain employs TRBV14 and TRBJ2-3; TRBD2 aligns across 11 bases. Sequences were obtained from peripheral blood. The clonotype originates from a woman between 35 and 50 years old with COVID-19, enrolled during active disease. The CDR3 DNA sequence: TGTGCCAGCAGCCTCCGACTAGCGGGGAGTCGATCACGTGGCACAGATACGCAGTATTTT. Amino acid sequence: CASSLRLAGSRSRGTDTQYF.